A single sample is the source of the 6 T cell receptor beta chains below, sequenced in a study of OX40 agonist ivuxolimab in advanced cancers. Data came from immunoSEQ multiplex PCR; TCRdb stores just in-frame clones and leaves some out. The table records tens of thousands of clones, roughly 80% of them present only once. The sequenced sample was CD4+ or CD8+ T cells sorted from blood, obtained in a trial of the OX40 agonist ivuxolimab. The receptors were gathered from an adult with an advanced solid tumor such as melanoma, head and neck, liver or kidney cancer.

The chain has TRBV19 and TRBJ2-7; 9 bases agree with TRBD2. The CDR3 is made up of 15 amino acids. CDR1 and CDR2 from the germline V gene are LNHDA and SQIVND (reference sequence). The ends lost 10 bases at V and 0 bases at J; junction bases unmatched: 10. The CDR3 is CATADWRGGSYEQYF. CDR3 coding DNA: TGTGCCACCGCCGATTGGCGGGGGGGCTCCTACGAGCAGTACTTC.

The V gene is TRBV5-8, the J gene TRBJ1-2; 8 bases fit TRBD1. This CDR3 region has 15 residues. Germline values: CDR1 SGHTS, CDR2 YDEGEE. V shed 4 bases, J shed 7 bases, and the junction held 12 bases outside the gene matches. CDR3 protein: CASSNPSDRERGYTF. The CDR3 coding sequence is TGTGCCAGCAGCAACCCCTCGGACAGGGAGCGTGGCTACACCTTC.

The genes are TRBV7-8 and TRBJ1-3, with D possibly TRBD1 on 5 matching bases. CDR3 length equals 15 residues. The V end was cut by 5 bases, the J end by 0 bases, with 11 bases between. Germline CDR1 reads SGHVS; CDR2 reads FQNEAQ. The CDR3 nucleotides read TGTGCCAGCAGCCCCTACAGGCTCTCTGGAAACACCATATATTTT. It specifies CASSPYRLSGNTIYF. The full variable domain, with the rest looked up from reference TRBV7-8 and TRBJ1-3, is GAGVSQSPRYKVAKRGQDVALRCDPISGHVSLFWYQQALGQGPEFLTYFQNEAQLDKSGLPSDRFFAERPEGSVSTLKIQRTQQEDSAVYLCASSPYRLSGNTIYFGEGSWLTVV.

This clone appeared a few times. CDR3 sequence (DNA): TGTGCCAGCAGCTGGGGCCCAGGGGCGGACAATTCACCCCTCCACTTT. Its translation: CASSWGPGADNSPLHF. The chain combines TRBV5-6 with TRBJ1-6, with D tentatively TRBD1 (6 bases). The germline CDR1 and CDR2 sequences are SGHDT and YYEEEE. The CDR3 spans 16 residues. V gave up 3 bases and J gave up 7 bases, with 17 bases separating them.

The CDR3, as DNA: TGTGCCTGGAGTGCACAGGGGAATGAAAAACTGTTTTTT. Its protein is CAWSAQGNEKLFF. J is TRBJ1-4 and V is TRBV30, with TRBD1 matching 7 bases. The CDR3 loop spans 13 amino acids. From germline, CDR1 is GTSNPN and CDR2 SVGIG (reference sequence). V shed 1 base and J 5 bases; nucleotides not matched to a gene: 1.

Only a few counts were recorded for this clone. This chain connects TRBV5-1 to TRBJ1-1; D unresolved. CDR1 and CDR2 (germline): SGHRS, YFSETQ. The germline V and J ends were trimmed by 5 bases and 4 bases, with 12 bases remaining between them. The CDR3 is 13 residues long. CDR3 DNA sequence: TGCGCCAGCAGTCCCGCCCCGGGCACTGAAGCTTTCTTT. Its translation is CASSPAPGTEAFF.